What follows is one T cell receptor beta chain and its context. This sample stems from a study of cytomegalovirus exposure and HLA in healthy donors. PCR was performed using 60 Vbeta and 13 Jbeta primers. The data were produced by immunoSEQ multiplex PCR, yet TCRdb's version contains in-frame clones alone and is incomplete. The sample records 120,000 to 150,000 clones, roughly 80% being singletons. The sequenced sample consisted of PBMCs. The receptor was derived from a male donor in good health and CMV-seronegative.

The CDR3 here is CASSQDPGTNTGELFF. The CDR3 nucleotides read TGCGCCAGCAGCCAAGACCCGGGAACTAACACCGGGGAGCTGTTTTTT. The rearrangement links TRBV4-1 to TRBJ2-2; the D gene is possibly TRBD2 (5 bases). V gave up 0 bases and J gave up 2 bases, with 10 bases separating them. CDR1 and CDR2 (germline): MGHRA, YSYEKL. CDR3 length: 16 amino acids.